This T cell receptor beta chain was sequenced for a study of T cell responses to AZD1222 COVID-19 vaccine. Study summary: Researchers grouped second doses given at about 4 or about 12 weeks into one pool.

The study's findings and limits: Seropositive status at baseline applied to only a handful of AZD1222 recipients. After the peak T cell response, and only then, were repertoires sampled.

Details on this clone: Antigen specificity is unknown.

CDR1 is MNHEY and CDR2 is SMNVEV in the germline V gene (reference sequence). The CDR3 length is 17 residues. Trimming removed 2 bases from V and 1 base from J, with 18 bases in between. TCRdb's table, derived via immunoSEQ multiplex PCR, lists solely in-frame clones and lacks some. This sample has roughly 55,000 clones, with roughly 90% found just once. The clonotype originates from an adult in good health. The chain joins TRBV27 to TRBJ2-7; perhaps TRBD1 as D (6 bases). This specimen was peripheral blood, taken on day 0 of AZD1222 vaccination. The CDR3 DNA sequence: TGTGCCAGCAGTTTACGAATCGGACAGTGGAGGTCCTACGAGCAGTACTTC. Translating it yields CASSLRIGQWRSYEQYF.